The table lists the clone carrying this T cell receptor beta chain with a few counts. The sample belongs to a study of blood T cell repertoires in COVID-19. The assay was immunoSEQ multiplex PCR, and TCRdb's table has in-frame clones only and misses some. The profile shows 120,000 or so clones, 74% of them singletons. The CDR3 is 12 amino acids. V was pared by 9 bases and J by 4 bases, with 5 bases of the junction left unmatched. From germline, CDR1 is MRHNA and CDR2 SNTAGT. The rearrangement links TRBV6-4 to TRBJ1-2; 7 bases match TRBD1. This TCR was recovered from a man aged 60-69 years with acute or convalescent COVID-19. Sequencing was done on a sample of peripheral blood. CDR3 sequence: CARGRGCYGYTF. CDR3 DNA sequence: TGTGCCAGGGGCAGGGGGTGCTATGGCTACACCTTC.